This entry features one T cell receptor beta chain sequence. In the authors' workflow: Nucleated cell counts were estimated from reference gene primer amplification. Here immunoSEQ multiplex PCR was the method, and the copy in TCRdb shows in-frame clones only, minus some. The V and J calls and clone size were taken over from that table, and D and trimming were inferred from the DNA. This table holds roughly 69,000 clones, around 90% found once. The sample comes from a study of blood T cell repertoires in COVID-19. The source is a man aged 50 to 60 with acute or convalescent COVID-19. The sequenced sample was peripheral blood.

The CDR3 sequence: CASSRSLDNNEQFF. The CDR3 nucleotides are TGTGCCAGCAGTAGATCTTTAGATAACAATGAGCAGTTCTTC. The rearrangement links TRBV4-2 to TRBJ2-1, with D unclear. The CDR3 extends over 14 amino acids. CDR1 and CDR2 from the germline V gene are LGHNA and YNFKEQ. The V end lost 6 bases, the J end lost 5 bases, and 14 bases lay between the germline ends.